The following is a T cell receptor (beta chain) sequence with its context. These data originate in a study of siplizumab effects on memory and regulatory T cells. CDR1 and CDR2 from the germline V gene are MDHEN and SYDVKM. This CDR3 region has 15 residues. The V gene end was trimmed by 3 bases and the J gene end by 1 base; junction bases not matched to a gene: 4. The protocol was immunoSEQ multiplex PCR, while the TCRdb copy is restricted to in-frame clones and leaves out a portion. This sample carries 50,000 to 55,000 clones, approximately 93% of them seen once, and the ten largest clones take roughly 15%.

This clonotype originated in a human donor in good health. Sequencing was performed on CD8+ T cells sorted from blood. The V call is TRBV28, the J call TRBJ2-3; 7 bases align to TRBD2. CDR3 DNA: TGTGCCAGCAGTTTCTTAGCGGGTCGCACAGATACGCAGTATTTT. Protein product: CASSFLAGRTDTQYF.